This record covers a single TCR beta chain. This CDR3 region has 15 residues. V lost 4 bases to trimming and J lost 7 bases; unmatched junction nucleotides: 7. Germline V gives CDR1 SGHRS, CDR2 YFSETQ. The data belong to a study of blood T cell repertoires in COVID-19. The assay was immunoSEQ multiplex PCR, and TCRdb's table has in-frame clones only and misses some. The sample lists over 200,000 clones; less than 85% were seen once. The genes are TRBV5-1 and TRBJ2-2; 10 bases agree with TRBD1. The sequence derives from a woman between 65 and 79 years old with active or convalescent COVID-19. Sequences were obtained from peripheral blood. The CDR3 DNA follows: TGCGCCAGCAGCGGGGGGACAGGGGTGATCGGGGAGCTGTTTTTT. This translates into CASSGGTGVIGELFF.